The rows below give T cell receptor beta chains drawn from one sample of a study of beta chain features in type 1 diabetes. The data were produced by immunoSEQ multiplex PCR, yet TCRdb's version contains in-frame clones alone and is incomplete. The sample includes some 350,000 clones, roughly 13% of them seen just once. The material sequenced was naive CD4+ T cells from blood. The receptors originated from a young woman with type 1 diabetes. The CDR3 runs from the conserved cysteine through the conserved F or W. D genes are given only for firm matches. Size values are once, few and many counts, or a class for expanded clones, and some rows have none.

13 | few | TRBJ1-2 | . | TRBV5-1 | TGCGCCAGCAGTCCTGGACAGACCTATGGCTACACCTTC | CASSPGQTYGYTF
13 | . | TRBJ1-5 | . | TRBV14 | TGTGCCAGCAGCCAGGGCGAAAAGACGCCCCAGCATTTT | CASSQGEKTPQHF
16 | . | TRBJ1-1 | . | TRBV29-1 | TGCAGCGTTGAAGCCCTTTTGACCGGGGGGAACACTGAAGCTTTCTTT | CSVEALLTGGNTEAFF
12 | . | TRBJ2-7 | TRBD1 | TRBV28 | TGTGCCACTGAGGACAGGTCCTACGAGCAGTACTTC | CATEDRSYEQYF
11 | few | TRBJ1-2 | . | TRBV29-1 | TGCAGCGTTGATTGGGGGGACGGCTACACCTTC | CSVDWGDGYTF
12 | . | TRBJ2-3 | . | TRBV5-6 | TGTGCCAGCAGCCCCTCGGGAGATACGCAGTATTTT | CASSPSGDTQYF
16 | . | TRBJ1-1 | . | TRBV9 | TGTGCCAGCAGCGTAGGTGGGGGCAGCCTGAACACTGAAGCTTTCTTT | CASSVGGGSLNTEAFF
12 | . | TRBJ2-3 | . | TRBV28 | TGTGCCAGCAGTCCAGCGACTGCGCCGCAGTATTTT | CASSPATAPQYF
12 | few | TRBJ2-1 | . | TRBV5-4 | TGTGTCGGCGGCCGAGACTACAATGAGCAGTTCTTC | CVGGRDYNEQFF
16 | . | TRBJ2-1 | . | TRBV7-6 | TGTGCCAGCAGCCTCAGGGGTTTTGGCTCCTACAATGAGCAGTTCTTC | CASSLRGFGSYNEQFF
14 | . | TRBJ2-4 | . | TRBV6-6 | TGTGCCAGCTCCCCTGAGTTAGCCAAAAACATTCAGTACTTC | CASSPELAKNIQYF
15 | . | TRBJ1-5 | . | TRBV28 | TGTGCCATCCCAAGGGAGAGGGTTCAAAATCAGCCCCAGCATTTT | CAIPRERVQNQPQHF
13 | few | TRBJ2-7 | . | TRBV6-6 | TGTGCCAGCAGCTCTACTGGTCTTTACGAGCAGTACTTC | CASSSTGLYEQYF
15 | . | TRBJ2-7 | TRBD2 | TRBV27 | TGTGCCAGCAGTTTATCGCACAGCGGGAACTACGAGCAGTACTTC | CASSLSHSGNYEQYF
14 | few | TRBJ2-1 | TRBD1 | TRBV19 | TGTGCCACCGCGGGACAGGGGTGGTACAATGAGCAGTTCTTC | CATAGQGWYNEQFF
11 | . | TRBJ2-1 | . | TRBV25-1 | TGTGCCAGCGCGGCCTACAATGAGCAGTTCTTC | CASAAYNEQFF
14 | few | TRBJ1-5 | TRBD1 | TRBV30 | TGTGCCTGGAGTTCTACAGGGGGGGGTTTGCCCCAGCATTTT | CAWSSTGGGLPQHF
17 | . | TRBJ2-5 | TRBD2 | TRBV27 | TGTGCCAGCAGTCCTTCCGGGACTAGCGGGCATGGGGAGACCCAGTACTTC | CASSPSGTSGHGETQYF
17 | . | TRBJ2-2 | TRBD1 | TRBV7-8 | TGTGCCAGCAGCTTGCCCGCCGGGACAGGGCCCACCGGGGAGCTGTTTTTT | CASSLPAGTGPTGELFF
12 | few | TRBJ1-1 | TRBD1 | TRBV29-1 | TGCAGCGTAGACAGGGGGGGGACTGAAGCTTTCTTT | CSVDRGGTEAFF
13 | . | TRBJ1-1 | . | TRBV5-1 | TGCGCCAGCAGTGTGCGTCTGAGCACTGAAGCTTTCTTT | CASSVRLSTEAFF
14 | few | TRBJ2-5 | . | TRBV18 | TGTGCCAGCTCACCCCCCGCGACAGCGGACAGCAAGTACTTC | CASSPPATADSKYF
13 | few | TRBJ1-1 | . | TRBV4-1 | TGCGCCAGCAGCCAGAGGGTGAACACTGAAGCTTTCTTT | CASSQRVNTEAFF
16 | . | TRBJ2-1 | . | TRBV4-1 | TGCGCCAGCAGCCAAGGGAGGGGGACTACCTACAATGAGCAGTTCTTC | CASSQGRGTTYNEQFF
14 | few | TRBJ2-1 | . | TRBV6-5 | TGTGCCAGCAGTTACCAACTAACGAGCGATGAGCAGTTCTTC | CASSYQLTSDEQFF
11 | . | TRBJ2-1 | TRBD2 | TRBV7-2 | TGTGCCAGCAGCGGCGGGGGGGAGCAGTTCTTC | CASSGGGEQFF
15 | few | TRBJ2-5 | TRBD1 | TRBV5-1 | TGCGCCAGCAGCTTCGGGGACAGAAGAGGGGAGACCCAGTACTTC | CASSFGDRRGETQYF
14 | few | TRBJ2-1 | TRBD2 | TRBV2 | TGTGCCAGCCCCAGGGAGGGCTCCTACAATGAGCAGTTCTTC | CASPREGSYNEQFF
11 | . | TRBJ1-1 | . | TRBV20-1 | TGCAGTGCCCACAGGACAACGGAAGCTTTCTTT | CSAHRTTEAFF
13 | few | TRBJ1-1 | . | TRBV11-2 | TGTGCCTCACGGGGTGGGTCGAACACTGAAGCTTTCTTT | CASRGGSNTEAFF
18 | . | TRBJ2-6 | TRBD1 | TRBV7-3 | TGTGCCAGCAGCCCTCCTGGACAGGGCACCTCTGGGGCCAACGTCCTGACTTTC | CASSPPGQGTSGANVLTF
12 | few | TRBJ2-1 | . | TRBV2 | TGTGCCTCCGGGACTGGCTACAATGAGCAGTTCTTC | CASGTGYNEQFF
12 | few | TRBJ2-1 | . | TRBV6-1 | TGTGCCAGCAGTGAAGCGAGGAGTATTATGTTCTTC | CASSEARSIMFF
16 | few | TRBJ2-3 | . | TRBV9 | TGTGCCAGCAGCCCCCGCCCGGGAGAAGGAACGTCGCCGCAGTATTTT | CASSPRPGEGTSPQYF
14 | few | TRBJ2-1 | . | TRBV9 | TGTGCCAGCAGCTCCCGGAGGGGTTACAATGAGCAGTTCTTC | CASSSRRGYNEQFF
15 | . | TRBJ2-7 | . | TRBV2 | TGTGCCAGCAGTGAAGGGGGCCGCGGATGGGACGAGCAGTACTTC | CASSEGGRGWDEQYF
15 | . | TRBJ2-5 | TRBD1 | TRBV15 | TGTGCCACCAGCAGGGGAAGGACAGGGGTAAAGACCCAGTACTTC | CATSRGRTGVKTQYF
11 | . | TRBJ1-1 | . | TRBV7-9 | TGTGCCAGCAGCAATACGGCTGAAGCTTTCTTT | CASSNTAEAFF
15 | few | TRBJ2-3 | . | TRBV19 | TGTGCCAGTAGTATGGAGCGGGCCCACACAGATACGCAGTATTTT | CASSMERAHTDTQYF
16 | . | TRBJ2-1 | . | TRBV18 | TGTGCCAGCTCACCACAGCTAGCGAGCTCCTACAATGAGCAGTTCTTC | CASSPQLASSYNEQFF
12 | . | TRBJ2-4 | . | TRBV7-2 | TGTGCCAGCAATGGCGGCGAAAGCATTCAGTACTTC | CASNGGESIQYF
13 | . | TRBJ2-7 | TRBD1 | TRBV7-2 | TGTGCCAGTGGACAGGGAAGTTCCTACGAGCAGTACTTC | CASGQGSSYEQYF
14 | few | TRBJ2-1 | . | TRBV7-3 | TGTGCCAGCAGCCCCGAGGGAGTAAGTGATGAGCAGTTCTTC | CASSPEGVSDEQFF
15 | . | TRBJ1-4 | . | TRBV18 | TGTGCCAGCTCACCCGGCCCGGGTCGAGGGGAAAAACTGTTTTTT | CASSPGPGRGEKLFF
13 | . | TRBJ2-5 | . | TRBV7-2 | TGTGCCAGCAGCTTTTCCCAGGGGGAGACCCAGTACTTC | CASSFSQGETQYF
14 | . | TRBJ2-2 | . | TRBV19 | TGTGCCAGCCGCCGGGACACTTACACCGGGGAGCTGTTTTTT | CASRRDTYTGELFF
14 | . | TRBJ2-1 | . | TRBV19 | TGTGCCAGTAGTATCGGACAAGGTTACAATGAGCAGTTCTTC | CASSIGQGYNEQFF
14 | few | TRBJ2-3 | TRBD1 | TRBV5-1 | TGCGCCAGCAGCGTCGGGACAGACACAGATACGCAGTATTTT | CASSVGTDTDTQYF
14 | few | TRBJ2-7 | . | TRBV6-5 | TGTGCCAGCAGTATACAGGGAACCTCTCTCGAGCAGTACTTC | CASSIQGTSLEQYF
12 | . | TRBJ1-1 | TRBD1 | TRBV19 | TGTGCCAGTAGTACCAGGGGGCCTCGCGCTTTCTTT | CASSTRGPRAFF
15 | . | TRBJ2-1 | TRBD2 | TRBV28 | TGTGCCAGCAGTTCGAGCGGGACCAATTACAATGAGCAGTTCTTC | CASSSSGTNYNEQFF
15 | . | TRBJ1-1 | TRBD1 | TRBV4-1 | TGCGCCAGCAGCCTCCTAGACAGGGGGCGTTGGTGGGCTTTCTTT | CASSLLDRGRWWAFF
15 | few | TRBJ2-7 | TRBD2 | TRBV25-1 | TGTGCCAGCAGTGAATCTGCTAGCGGGACTTACGAGCAGTACTTC | CASSESASGTYEQYF
18 | few | TRBJ2-3 | . | TRBV12-2 | TGTGCAAGTCGCTTCTCGAATGCACTCCGGACTAGCACAGATACGCAGTATTTT | CASRFSNALRTSTDTQYF
14 | few | TRBJ2-1 | TRBD1 | TRBV7-8 | TGTGCCAGCATCCGCCGGGACAGAAGCAATGAGCAGTTCTTC | CASIRRDRSNEQFF